The entry that follows covers one T cell receptor beta chain sequence. The sample holds many counts of this clonotype. There is no known antigen for this receptor. Nothing much larger sits one base from this clone, and base qualities are not available. These data belong to a study of CD8 T cells in ankylosing spondylitis (dated by TCRdb to 2016 to 2017). In the study overall: The study profiled T cell receptor beta repertoires in healthy donors and ankylosing spondylitis patients to find disease-linked TCR variants. The full study cohort comprised about 23 ankylosing spondylitis patients and over a hundred healthy donors. Peripheral blood samples were taken, and synovial fluid was additionally collected from ankylosing spondylitis patients. Broader findings and caveats from the paper: The disease-linked clones had a CD8+ phenotype and were found at relatively low frequencies in peripheral blood. The disease-linked clones were reported to be significantly enriched in matched synovial fluid samples from ankylosing spondylitis patients. Some of the motif variants had been reported before in the synovial fluid and blood of reactive arthritis patients, a finding that suggests common disease-initiation mechanisms. A TCR beta motif made up of several highly homologous amino acid variants appeared to be characteristic of blood from ankylosing spondylitis patients.

The CDR3 sequence holds 13 residues, the cysteine and phenylalanine included. CDR3 DNA is the only sequence kept; it has 39 bases, read in frame from the first base. V and J lose 5 bases and 5 bases, and a span of 15 bases separates them. Via the germline V gene, CDR1 is SQVTM and CDR2 ANQGSEA. The data were produced on an Illumina HiSeq 2500. TCR beta libraries were prepared by quantitative 5'-RACE with molecular barcodes. On the authors' methods: To identify disease-linked TCR variants, a new computational method was used, one built on a probabilistic model of VDJ rearrangement. Through fastp at Q25 and MiXCR, TCRdb rebuilt clones from the public reads, retaining in-frame beta chains. Here each entry gathers all rows of one CDR3 protein and keeps the most common genes and DNA. These V and J calls originate from TCRdb's pipeline instead of the authors' own analysis. Counted in this sample were 450,000 to 550,000 distinct CDR3 sequences; roughly 5.2% of them appeared once. The ten top clones hold under 4.5% of the sample.

The sequencing input was blood, either unsorted or a sorted T cell fraction (not recorded which). The sequence was collected from a male donor with ankylosing spondylitis. The chain is encoded by TRBV29-1 joined to TRBJ2-5; TRBD2 is a possible D gene, resting on 6 matching bases. The nucleotide sequence reads TGCAGCGTTACGACTAGTATTATGGAGACCCAGTACTTC. The encoded protein is CSVTTSIMETQYF.